These T cell receptor beta chains were read from a single sample in a study of T cell changes during pregnancy in multiple sclerosis. TCRdb's table, derived via immunoSEQ multiplex PCR, lists solely in-frame clones and lacks some. The data show about 80,000 clones, with around 90% seen just once and 1.4% held by the top ten. Sequencing was performed on peripheral blood, taken before pregnancy. The receptor set was obtained from a female donor with multiple sclerosis, enrolled in a pregnancy study. Each CDR3 is given with its conserved first and last residue. The order of the fields is D gene, V gene, J gene, clone size, CDR3 protein, CDR3 DNA. A D gene is named only where the DNA matches it firmly. Clone size appears in some rows only: once, few, many, or a class for an expanded clone.

d_call: .
v_call: TRBV5-5
j_call: TRBJ1-6
clone_size: .
cdr3_aa: CASSLTGNSPLHF
cdr3_nt: TGTGCCAGCAGCTTGACAGGGAATTCACCCCTCCACTTT

d_call: .
v_call: TRBV30
j_call: TRBJ2-7
clone_size: .
cdr3_aa: CAWSVSWQKRVNEQYF
cdr3_nt: TGTGCCTGGAGTGTGTCCTGGCAGAAGAGGGTGAACGAGCAGTACTTC

d_call: .
v_call: TRBV2
j_call: TRBJ2-3
clone_size: .
cdr3_aa: CASSETRTGADTQYF
cdr3_nt: TGTGCCAGCAGTGAAACTAGAACCGGGGCAGATACGCAGTATTTT

d_call: .
v_call: TRBV6-1
j_call: TRBJ1-2
clone_size: .
cdr3_aa: CASSEKGPPTGGYTF
cdr3_nt: TGTGCCAGCAGTGAAAAGGGTCCGCCAACGGGGGGCTACACCTTC

d_call: TRBD1
v_call: TRBV19
j_call: TRBJ2-3
clone_size: .
cdr3_aa: CASSASGTGDTQYF
cdr3_nt: TGTGCCAGTAGTGCATCCGGGACAGGGGATACGCAGTATTTT

d_call: TRBD1
v_call: TRBV4-1
j_call: TRBJ1-2
clone_size: few
cdr3_aa: CASSQLRDSNGYTF
cdr3_nt: TGCGCCAGCAGCCAACTCCGGGACAGTAATGGCTACACCTTC

d_call: TRBD1
v_call: TRBV6-1
j_call: TRBJ2-1
clone_size: .
cdr3_aa: CASSEFRTGGFYNEQFF
cdr3_nt: TGTGCCAGCAGTGAATTCAGGACAGGGGGATTCTACAATGAGCAGTTCTTC

d_call: .
v_call: TRBV6-1
j_call: TRBJ1-2
clone_size: .
cdr3_aa: CASLEESSGYTF
cdr3_nt: TGTGCCAGCCTAGAAGAATCTAGTGGCTACACCTTC

d_call: TRBD1
v_call: TRBV6-5
j_call: TRBJ2-1
clone_size: .
cdr3_aa: CASRQTGGLSEQFF
cdr3_nt: TGTGCCAGCAGACAGACAGGGGGGTTAAGTGAGCAGTTCTTC

d_call: .
v_call: TRBV4-2
j_call: TRBJ2-7
clone_size: .
cdr3_aa: CASSPLQGAGEQYF
cdr3_nt: TGTGCCAGCAGCCCTCTCCAGGGTGCTGGCGAGCAGTACTTC

d_call: TRBD1
v_call: TRBV7-9
j_call: TRBJ1-4
clone_size: .
cdr3_aa: CASSFQQGGEEKLFF
cdr3_nt: TGTGCCAGCAGCTTCCAACAGGGGGGTGAGGAAAAACTGTTTTTT

d_call: .
v_call: TRBV14
j_call: TRBJ2-5
clone_size: .
cdr3_aa: CASSQDRRTQYF
cdr3_nt: TGTGCCAGCAGCCAAGATCGGAGGACCCAGTACTTC

d_call: .
v_call: TRBV15
j_call: TRBJ1-3
clone_size: .
cdr3_aa: CATRQSSGNTIYF
cdr3_nt: TGTGCCACCAGACAGAGCTCTGGAAACACCATATATTTT

d_call: .
v_call: TRBV6-5
j_call: TRBJ2-5
clone_size: .
cdr3_aa: CASSTAREQYF
cdr3_nt: TGTGCCAGCTCAACGGCAAGGGAGCAGTACTTC

d_call: TRBD2
v_call: TRBV28
j_call: TRBJ2-7
clone_size: few
cdr3_aa: CASGEPGGYEQYF
cdr3_nt: TGTGCCAGCGGCGAACCGGGGGGATACGAGCAGTACTTC

d_call: TRBD1
v_call: TRBV6-5
j_call: TRBJ1-1
clone_size: .
cdr3_aa: CASSYVQGAGEAFF
cdr3_nt: TGTGCCAGCAGTTACGTACAGGGGGCCGGTGAAGCTTTCTTT

d_call: .
v_call: TRBV13
j_call: TRBJ1-1
clone_size: .
cdr3_aa: CASSLGQGSTEAFF
cdr3_nt: TGTGCCAGCAGCTTAGGGCAGGGAAGCACTGAAGCTTTCTTT

d_call: TRBD2
v_call: TRBV9
j_call: TRBJ2-7
clone_size: .
cdr3_aa: CASSGTSETYEQYF
cdr3_nt: TGTGCCAGCAGCGGGACTAGCGAGACCTACGAGCAGTACTTC

d_call: .
v_call: TRBV19
j_call: TRBJ2-5
clone_size: .
cdr3_aa: CASSISRGETQYF
cdr3_nt: TGTGCCAGTAGTATTTCTCGGGGGGAGACCCAGTACTTC

d_call: .
v_call: TRBV6-5
j_call: TRBJ2-7
clone_size: .
cdr3_aa: CASSYSLQGTYEQYF
cdr3_nt: TGTGCCAGCAGTTACTCTCTACAGGGAACCTACGAGCAGTACTTC

d_call: TRBD2
v_call: TRBV5-4
j_call: TRBJ2-1
clone_size: .
cdr3_aa: CASSPGGESYNEQFF
cdr3_nt: TGTGCCAGCAGCCCGGGAGGGGAATCGTACAATGAGCAGTTCTTC

d_call: .
v_call: TRBV18
j_call: TRBJ2-2
clone_size: .
cdr3_aa: CASSQPGGTGELFF
cdr3_nt: TGTGCCAGCTCACAACCCGGGGGCACCGGGGAGCTGTTTTTT

d_call: TRBD1
v_call: TRBV29-1
j_call: TRBJ1-4
clone_size: .
cdr3_aa: CSVGFTGATNEKLFF
cdr3_nt: TGCAGCGTTGGGTTCACAGGGGCAACTAATGAAAAACTGTTTTTT

d_call: .
v_call: TRBV27
j_call: TRBJ1-6
clone_size: .
cdr3_aa: CASSPGTTSSPLHF
cdr3_nt: TGTGCCAGCAGTCCCGGGACAACATCTTCACCCCTCCACTTT

d_call: TRBD1
v_call: TRBV7-3
j_call: TRBJ1-1
clone_size: .
cdr3_aa: CASRSSGGVDEAFF
cdr3_nt: TGTGCCAGCAGAAGCTCAGGGGGCGTAGATGAAGCTTTCTTT

d_call: .
v_call: TRBV7-4
j_call: TRBJ1-5
clone_size: .
cdr3_aa: CASSLIQGRIYSNQPQHF
cdr3_nt: TGTGCCAGCAGCTTAATCCAGGGAAGGATTTATAGCAATCAGCCCCAGCATTTT

d_call: .
v_call: TRBV4-1
j_call: TRBJ1-6
clone_size: .
cdr3_aa: CASSQLDSNNSPLHF
cdr3_nt: TGCGCCAGCAGCCAACTGGACAGCAATAATTCACCCCTCCACTTT

d_call: .
v_call: TRBV27
j_call: TRBJ2-2
clone_size: once
cdr3_aa: CASSLYYSPPGELFF
cdr3_nt: TGTGCCAGCAGTTTATACTACTCTCCTCCCGGGGAGCTGTTTTTT